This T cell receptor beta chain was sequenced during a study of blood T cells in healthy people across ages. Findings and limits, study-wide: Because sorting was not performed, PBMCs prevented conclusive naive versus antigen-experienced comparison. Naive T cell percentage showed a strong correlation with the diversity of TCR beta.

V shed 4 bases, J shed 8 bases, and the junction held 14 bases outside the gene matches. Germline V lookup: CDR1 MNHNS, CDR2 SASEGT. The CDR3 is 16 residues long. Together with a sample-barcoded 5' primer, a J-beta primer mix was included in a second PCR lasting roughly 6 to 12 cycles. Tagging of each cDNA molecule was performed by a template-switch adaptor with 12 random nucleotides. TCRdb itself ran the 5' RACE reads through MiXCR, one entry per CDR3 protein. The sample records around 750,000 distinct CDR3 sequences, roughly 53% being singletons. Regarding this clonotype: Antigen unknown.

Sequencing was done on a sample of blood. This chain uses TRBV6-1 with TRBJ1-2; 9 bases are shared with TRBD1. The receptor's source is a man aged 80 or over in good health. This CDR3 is CASSALSGTGRAGYTF. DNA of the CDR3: TGTGCCAGCAGTGCCCTCTCCGGGACAGGGAGGGCCGGCTACACCTTC.